This T cell receptor (beta chain) appears in the sequencing data of a study of graft-versus-host responses after intestinal transplantation. Study context: Induction using anti-thymocyte globulin, followed by tacrolimus and steroids for around 3 years, was given to all recipients.

This clone has just a few counts. Some clones are missing from TCRdb's copy, which holds only in-frame ones; the method was immunoSEQ multiplex PCR. The table lists 15,000 or so clones, more than 25% of them singletons, with roughly 2% in the top ten. With 2 bases removed from V and 4 bases from J, the gap between germline ends came to 12 bases. CDR1 is SGHTA, CDR2 FQGNSA, per germline. This CDR3 spans 14 amino acids. Responder cells labeled with CFSE (200,000) were co-plated with irradiated stimulator cells labeled with violet dye (200,000). Post-reaction, proliferating CD3+CD4+ and CD3+CD8+ responders (CFSE-low) were sorted. Points from the study as a whole: Circulating GvH clone levels at their peak were associated with HvG declines (early post-transplant). Recipient marrow contained GvH clones, some of which appeared first in ileum or blood.

The chain links TRBV7-2 to TRBJ2-7; D is unresolved. This TCR came from a human patient who received an intestinal transplant. Source: alloreactive CD8+ T cells from a mixed lymphocyte reaction culture, taken before intestinal transplant. As to subset: CFSE-low proliferating T cells sorted from roughly 6-day pre-transplant mixed lymphocyte reaction (GvH or HvG direction). CDR3 protein: CASSLSLQLYEQYF. The CDR3 DNA reads as TGTGCCAGCAGCTTATCCTTACAGCTTTACGAGCAGTACTTC.